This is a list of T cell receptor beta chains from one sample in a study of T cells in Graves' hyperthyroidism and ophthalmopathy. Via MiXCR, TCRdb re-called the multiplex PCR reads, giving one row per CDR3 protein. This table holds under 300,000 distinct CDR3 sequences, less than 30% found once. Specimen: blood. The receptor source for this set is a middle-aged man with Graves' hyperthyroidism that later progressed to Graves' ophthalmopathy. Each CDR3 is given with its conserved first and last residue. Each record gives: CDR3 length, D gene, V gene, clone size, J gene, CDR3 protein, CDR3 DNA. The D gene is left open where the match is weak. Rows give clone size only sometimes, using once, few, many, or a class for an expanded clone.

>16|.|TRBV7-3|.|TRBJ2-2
CASSFLSWSGTGELFF
TGTGCCAGCAGCTTTCTTAGCTGGAGCGGCACCGGGGAGCTGTTTTTT
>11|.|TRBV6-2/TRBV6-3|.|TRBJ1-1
CASSYSTNRIF
TGTGCCAGCAGTTACAGCACCAACCGGATCTTT
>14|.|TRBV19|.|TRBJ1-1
CASSKRQQNTEAFF
TGTGCCAGTAGTAAGAGACAGCAGAACACTGAAGCTTTCTTT
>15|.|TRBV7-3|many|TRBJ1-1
CASSLTQGSNTEAFF
TGTGCCAGCAGCTTAACCCAGGGATCGAACACTGAAGCTTTCTTT
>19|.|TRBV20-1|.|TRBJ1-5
CSARELPTGTTDSNQPQHF
TGCAGTGCTAGAGAGCTCCCAACAGGGACTACGGATAGCAATCAGCCCCAGCATTTT
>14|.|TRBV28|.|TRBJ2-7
CASVITGSTGEQYF
TGTGCCAGCGTCATAACCGGGAGCACCGGCGAGCAGTACTTC
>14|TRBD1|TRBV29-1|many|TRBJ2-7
CSVSGQAGRYEQYF
TGCAGCGTTTCGGGACAGGCGGGTCGTTACGAGCAGTACTTC
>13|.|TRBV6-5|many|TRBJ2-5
CASRRNNPRAQYF
TGTGCCAGCAGACGGAATAACCCTAGGGCCCAGTACTTC
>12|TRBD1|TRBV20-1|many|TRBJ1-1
CSAKQGATEAFF
TGCAGTGCTAAACAGGGGGCCACTGAAGCTTTCTTT
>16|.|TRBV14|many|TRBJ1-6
CASSQDFGGWDSPLHF
TGTGCCAGCAGCCAAGATTTCGGAGGCTGGGATTCACCCCTCCACTTT
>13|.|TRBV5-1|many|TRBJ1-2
CASSLAGLSGYTF
TGCGCCAGCAGCTTGGCCGGTCTTTCGGGCTACACCTTC
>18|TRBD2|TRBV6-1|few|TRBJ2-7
CASSERSRVAGGGYEQYF
TGTGCCAGCAGTGAACGGAGTAGAGTAGCGGGAGGGGGCTACGAGCAGTACTTC
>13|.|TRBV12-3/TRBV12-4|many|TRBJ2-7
CASSFIRGGEQYF
TGTGCCAGCAGTTTCATAAGGGGAGGCGAGCAGTACTTC
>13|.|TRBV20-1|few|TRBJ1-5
CSARDVVNQPQHF
TGCAGTGCTAGAGATGTCGTCAATCAGCCCCAGCATTTT
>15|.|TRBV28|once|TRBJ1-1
CASGSPDSWNTEAFF
TGTGCCAGCGGGTCCCCGGACAGTTGGAACACTGAAGCTTTCTTT
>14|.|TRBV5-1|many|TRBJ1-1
CASSLANPNTEAFF
TGCGCCAGCAGCTTGGCAAACCCGAACACTGAAGCTTTCTTT
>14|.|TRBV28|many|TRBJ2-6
CASTHPSGANVLTF
TGTGCCAGCACGCATCCTTCTGGGGCCAACGTCCTGACTTTC
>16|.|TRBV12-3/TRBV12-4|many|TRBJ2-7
CASSLGRRDLAYEQYF
TGTGCCAGCAGTTTAGGGCGCCGGGACTTGGCTTACGAGCAGTACTTC
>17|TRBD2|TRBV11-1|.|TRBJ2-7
CASSLGALGRADYEQYF
TGTGCCAGCAGCTTAGGGGCTTTAGGGAGGGCCGACTACGAGCAGTACTTC
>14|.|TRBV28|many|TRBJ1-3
CASSLTGRMDTIYF
TGTGCCAGCAGTTTAACAGGCAGGATGGACACCATATATTTT
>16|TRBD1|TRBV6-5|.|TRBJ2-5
CASSYSFGQGGETQYF
TGTGCCAGCAGTTACTCCTTCGGACAGGGCGGGGAGACCCAGTACTTC
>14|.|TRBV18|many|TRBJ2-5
CASSSGDGQETQYF
TGTGCCAGCTCATCGGGGGACGGACAAGAGACCCAGTACTTC
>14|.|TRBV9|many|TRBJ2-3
CASSVRTGTDTQYF
TGTGCCAGCAGCGTACGGACAGGCACAGATACGCAGTATTTT
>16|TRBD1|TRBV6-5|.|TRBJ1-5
CASSYSRQGVGQPQHF
TGTGCCAGCAGTTACTCCCGACAGGGGGTAGGCCAGCCCCAGCATTTT
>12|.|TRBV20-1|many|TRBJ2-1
CSASFLGPEQFF
TGCAGTGCTAGTTTCTTGGGACCCGAGCAGTTCTTC
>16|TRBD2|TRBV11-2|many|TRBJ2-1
CASSPRGADIYNEQFF
TGTGCCAGCAGCCCGCGGGGGGCGGATATCTACAATGAGCAGTTCTTC
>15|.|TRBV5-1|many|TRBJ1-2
CASSSGQTANYGYTF
TGCGCCAGCAGCAGCGGACAGACAGCTAACTATGGCTACACCTTC
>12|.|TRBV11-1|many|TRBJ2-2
CASTPAYGELFF
TGTGCCAGCACCCCGGCGTACGGGGAGCTGTTTTTT
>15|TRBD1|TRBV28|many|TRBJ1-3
CASSLGGGNGNTIYF
TGTGCCAGCAGTTTGGGAGGGGGCAATGGAAACACCATATATTTT
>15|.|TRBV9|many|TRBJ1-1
CASSARAGTGTEAFF
TGTGCCAGCAGCGCAAGAGCAGGGACGGGCACTGAAGCTTTCTTT
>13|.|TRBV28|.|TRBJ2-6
CASRMGGANVLTF
TGTGCCAGCAGGATGGGGGGGGCCAACGTCCTGACTTTC
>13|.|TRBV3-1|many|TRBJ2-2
CASSRQNTGELFF
TGTGCCAGCAGTCGTCAGAACACCGGGGAGCTGTTTTTT